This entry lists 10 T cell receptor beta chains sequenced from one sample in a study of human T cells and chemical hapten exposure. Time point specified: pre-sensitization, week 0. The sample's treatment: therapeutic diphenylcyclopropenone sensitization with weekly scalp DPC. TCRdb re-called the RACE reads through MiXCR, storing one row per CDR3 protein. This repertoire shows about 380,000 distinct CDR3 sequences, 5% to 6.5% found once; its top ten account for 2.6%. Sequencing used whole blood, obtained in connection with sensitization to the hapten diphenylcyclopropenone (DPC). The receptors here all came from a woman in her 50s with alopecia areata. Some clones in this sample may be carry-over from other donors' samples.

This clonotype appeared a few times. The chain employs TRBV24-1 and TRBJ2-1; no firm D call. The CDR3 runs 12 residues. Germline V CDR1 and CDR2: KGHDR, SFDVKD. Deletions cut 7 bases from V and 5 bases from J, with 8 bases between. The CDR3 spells CATRDADNEQFF. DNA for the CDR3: TGTGCCACCAGGGACGCGGACAATGAGCAGTTCTTC.

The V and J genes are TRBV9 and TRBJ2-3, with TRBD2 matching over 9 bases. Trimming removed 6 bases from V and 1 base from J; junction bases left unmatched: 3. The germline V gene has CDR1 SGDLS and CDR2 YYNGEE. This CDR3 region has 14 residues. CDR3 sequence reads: CASTRTSGTDTQYF. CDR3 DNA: TGTGCCAGCACTAGGACTAGCGGCACAGATACGCAGTATTTT.

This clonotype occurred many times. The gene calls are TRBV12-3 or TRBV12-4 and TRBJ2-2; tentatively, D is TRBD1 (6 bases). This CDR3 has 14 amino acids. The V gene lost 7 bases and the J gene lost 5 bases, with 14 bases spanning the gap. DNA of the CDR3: TGTGCCAGCACCTCAGGGGCCGGGACCGGGGAGCTGTTTTTT. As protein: CASTSGAGTGELFF.

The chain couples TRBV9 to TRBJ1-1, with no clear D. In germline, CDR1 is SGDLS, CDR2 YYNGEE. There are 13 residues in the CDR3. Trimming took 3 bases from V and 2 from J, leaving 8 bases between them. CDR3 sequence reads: CASSAGDNTEAFF. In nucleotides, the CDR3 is TGTGCCAGCAGCGCCGGGGATAACACTGAAGCTTTCTTT. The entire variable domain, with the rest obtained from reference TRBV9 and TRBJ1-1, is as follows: DSGVTQTPKHLITATGQRVTLRCSPRSGDLSVYWYQQSLDQGLQFLIQYYNGEERAKGNILERFSAQQFPDLHSELNLSSLELGDSALYFCASSAGDNTEAFFGQGTRLTVV.

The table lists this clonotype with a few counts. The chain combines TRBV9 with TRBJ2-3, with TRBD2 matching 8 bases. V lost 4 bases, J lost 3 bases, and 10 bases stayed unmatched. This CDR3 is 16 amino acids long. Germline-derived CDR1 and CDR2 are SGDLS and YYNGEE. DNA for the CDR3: TGTGCCAGCAGCCCCCCACCGGGGGGGGTTACAGATACGCAGTATTTT. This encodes CASSPPPGGVTDTQYF.

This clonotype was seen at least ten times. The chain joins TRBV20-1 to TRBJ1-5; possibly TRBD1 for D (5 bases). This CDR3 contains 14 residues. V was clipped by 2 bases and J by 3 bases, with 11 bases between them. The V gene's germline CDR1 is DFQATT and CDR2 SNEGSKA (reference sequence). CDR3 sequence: CSARPGPINQPQHF. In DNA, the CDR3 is TGCAGTGCTAGACCAGGGCCCATCAATCAGCCCCAGCATTTT.

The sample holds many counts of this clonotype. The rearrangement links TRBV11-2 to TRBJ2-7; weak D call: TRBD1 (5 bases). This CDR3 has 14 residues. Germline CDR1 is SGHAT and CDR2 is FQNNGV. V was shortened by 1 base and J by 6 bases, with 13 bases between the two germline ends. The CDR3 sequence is CASSLVRESGEQYF. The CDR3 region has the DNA TGTGCCAGCAGCTTAGTCAGGGAATCCGGCGAGCAGTACTTC.

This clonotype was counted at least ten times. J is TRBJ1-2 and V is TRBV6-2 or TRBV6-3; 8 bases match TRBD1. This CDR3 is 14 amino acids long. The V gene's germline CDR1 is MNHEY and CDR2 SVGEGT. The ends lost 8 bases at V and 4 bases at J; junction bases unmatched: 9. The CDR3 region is CASRDRSFGYGYTF. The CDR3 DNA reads TGTGCCAGCCGGGACAGGTCGTTCGGCTATGGCTACACCTTC.

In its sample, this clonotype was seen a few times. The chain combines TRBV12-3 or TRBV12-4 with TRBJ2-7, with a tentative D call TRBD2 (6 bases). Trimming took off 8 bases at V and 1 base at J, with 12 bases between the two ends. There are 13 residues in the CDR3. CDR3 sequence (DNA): TGTGCCAGCGGATCCGCGGGATCCTACGAGCAGTACTTC. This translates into CASGSAGSYEQYF.

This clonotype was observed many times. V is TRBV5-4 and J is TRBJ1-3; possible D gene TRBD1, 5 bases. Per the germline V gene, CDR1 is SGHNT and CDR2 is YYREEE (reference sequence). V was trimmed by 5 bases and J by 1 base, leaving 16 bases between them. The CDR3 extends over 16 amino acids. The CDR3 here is CASRPDGAPSGNTIYF. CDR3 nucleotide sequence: TGTGCCAGCAGGCCCGACGGGGCCCCTTCTGGAAACACCATATATTTT.